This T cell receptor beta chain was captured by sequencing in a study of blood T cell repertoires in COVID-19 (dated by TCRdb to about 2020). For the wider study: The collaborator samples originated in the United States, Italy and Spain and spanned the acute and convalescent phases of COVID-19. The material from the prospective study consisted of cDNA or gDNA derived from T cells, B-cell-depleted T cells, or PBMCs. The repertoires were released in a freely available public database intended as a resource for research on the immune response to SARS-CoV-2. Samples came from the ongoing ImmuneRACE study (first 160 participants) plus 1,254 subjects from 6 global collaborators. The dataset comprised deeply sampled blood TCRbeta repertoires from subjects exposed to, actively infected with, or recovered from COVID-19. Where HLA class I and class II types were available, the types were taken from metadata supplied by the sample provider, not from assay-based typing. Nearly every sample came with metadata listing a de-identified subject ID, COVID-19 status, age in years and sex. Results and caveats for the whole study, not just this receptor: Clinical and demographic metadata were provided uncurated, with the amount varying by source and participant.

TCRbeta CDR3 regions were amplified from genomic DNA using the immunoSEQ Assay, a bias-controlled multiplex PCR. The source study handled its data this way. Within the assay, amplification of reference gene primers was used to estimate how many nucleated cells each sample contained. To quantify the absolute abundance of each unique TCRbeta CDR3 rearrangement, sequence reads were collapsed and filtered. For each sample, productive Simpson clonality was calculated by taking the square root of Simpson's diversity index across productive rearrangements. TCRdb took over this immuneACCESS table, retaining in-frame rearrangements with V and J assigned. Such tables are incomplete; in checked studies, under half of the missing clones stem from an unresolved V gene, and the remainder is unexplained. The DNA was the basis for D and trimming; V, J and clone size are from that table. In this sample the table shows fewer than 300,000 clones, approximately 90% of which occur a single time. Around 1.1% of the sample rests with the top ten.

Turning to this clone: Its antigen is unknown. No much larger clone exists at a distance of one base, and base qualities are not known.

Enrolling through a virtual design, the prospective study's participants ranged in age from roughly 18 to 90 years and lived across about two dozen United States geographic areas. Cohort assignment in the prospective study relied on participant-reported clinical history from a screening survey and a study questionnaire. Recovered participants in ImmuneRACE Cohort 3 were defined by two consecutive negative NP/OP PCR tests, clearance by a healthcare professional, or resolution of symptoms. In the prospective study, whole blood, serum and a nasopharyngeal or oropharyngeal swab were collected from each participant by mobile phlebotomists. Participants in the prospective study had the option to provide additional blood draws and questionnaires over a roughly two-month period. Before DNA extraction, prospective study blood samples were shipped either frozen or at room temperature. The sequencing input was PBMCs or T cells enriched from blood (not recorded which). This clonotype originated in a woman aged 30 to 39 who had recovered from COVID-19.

For the CDR3, the sequence is CAWSVAQIYEQYF. The sequenced DNA: TGTGCCTGGAGTGTTGCTCAGATCTACGAGCAGTACTTC. This sequence uses TRBV30 and TRBJ2-7; the D gene is not confidently resolved. Taken from cysteine to phenylalanine, the CDR3 has 13 residues. Kept here is only the CDR3 DNA, which spans 39 bases and is read in frame from base 1. Trimming costs V 0 bases and J 3 bases, and their ends lie 9 bases apart. Based on the germline V gene (reference sequence), the CDR1 and CDR2 sequences are GTSNPN and SVGIG.